Included here is one T cell receptor (beta chain) sequence, with context. Germline V gene lookup returns CDR1 SQVTM and CDR2 ANQGSEA. V lost 7 bases to trimming and J lost 3 bases; unmatched junction nucleotides: 8. This CDR3 is 14 amino acids long. The data stem from a study of CD8+ T cells in alopecia areata. Sequencing templates came from extracted RNA that was reverse transcribed into cDNA. Here immunoSEQ multiplex PCR was the method, and the copy in TCRdb shows in-frame clones only, minus some. The table shows around 200,000 clones, with less than 65% occurring only once. Treatment defined: oral pan-JAK inhibitor, 5-10 mg twice daily.

This TCR derives from a human donor with alopecia areata. The genes are TRBV29-1 and TRBJ2-1, with 8 nucleotides matching TRBD1. The specimen was CD4+ T cells sorted from blood, collected at week 4, from a patient treated with tofacitinib. CDR3 bases: TGCAGCGCGACGACAGGGGCTTTCTACAATGAGCAGTTCTTC. Encoded protein: CSATTGAFYNEQFF.